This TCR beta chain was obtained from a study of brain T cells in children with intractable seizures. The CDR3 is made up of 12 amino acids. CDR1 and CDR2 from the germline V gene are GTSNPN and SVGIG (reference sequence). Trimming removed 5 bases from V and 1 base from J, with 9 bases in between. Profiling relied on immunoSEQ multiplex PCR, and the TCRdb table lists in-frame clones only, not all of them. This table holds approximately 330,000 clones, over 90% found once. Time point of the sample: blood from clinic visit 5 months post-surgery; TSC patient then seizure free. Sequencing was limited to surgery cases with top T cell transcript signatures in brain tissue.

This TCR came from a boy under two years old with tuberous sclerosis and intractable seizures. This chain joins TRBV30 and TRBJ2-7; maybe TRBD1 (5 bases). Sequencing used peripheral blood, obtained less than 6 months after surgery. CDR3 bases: TGTGCCTGGGTCAAGGGGTCCTACGAGCAGTACTTC. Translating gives CAWVKGSYEQYF. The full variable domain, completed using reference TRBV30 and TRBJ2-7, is SQTIHQWPATLVQPVGSPLSLECTVEGTSNPNLYWYRQAAGRGLQLLFYSVGIGQISSEVPQNLSASRPQDRQFILSSKKLLLSDSGFYLCAWVKGSYEQYFGPGTRLTVT.